The rows below give T cell receptor beta chains drawn from one sample of a study of cytomegalovirus exposure and HLA in healthy donors. This table comes from immunoSEQ multiplex PCR, and its TCRdb copy is limited to in-frame clones, with some not included. The data contain around 200,000 clones, about four fifths of them singletons. The sample consisted of PBMCs. Every receptor here comes from a woman aged 18-29 years in good health and CMV-seropositive. Both conserved end residues are part of each CDR3.

V gene | CDR3 length | CDR3 protein
TRBV11-2 | 15 | CASSLSYGGEETQYF
TRBV5-5 | 17 | CASSFPGTSGGGNEQFF
TRBV25-1 | 14 | CASSESTGDYGYTF
TRBV7-9 | 17 | CASRKSLGQGITGELFF
TRBV6-5 | 16 | CASSYGGFRNTGELFF
TRBV4-2 | 14 | CASSQADTNQPQHF
TRBV9 | 14 | CASSRGSREEKLFF
TRBV6-9 | 14 | CASSYSSVQETQYF
TRBV2 | 15 | CASSEFQGTYNEQFF
TRBV29-1 | 14 | CSVEDSGLGEKLFF
TRBV9 | 13 | CASNIDSADGYTF
TRBV7-6 | 15 | CASSSHSPSPYEQYF
TRBV27 | 13 | CASSFGTSNEQFF
TRBV6-5 | 15 | CASSYRTGAGNTIYF
TRBV25-1 | 12 | CASSRGTGELFF
TRBV6-1 | 13 | CASSGAGRTEAFF
TRBV29-1 | 16 | CSVEADRKDYSPLGFF
TRBV4-2 | 15 | CASSQSAGANYGYTF
TRBV10-3 | 12 | CAISELEETQYF
TRBV7-9 | 14 | CASSHKGQGNEQFF
TRBV5-1 | 15 | CASSFGTRDQETQYF
TRBV2 | 13 | CASNGQGGYGYTF
TRBV19 | 17 | CASSIVPSRRGNQPQHF
TRBV4-1 | 19 | CASSHPSLDRGVSYNEQFF
TRBV7-9 | 14 | CASSRDSQNSPLHF
TRBV6-5 | 14 | CASSYSMGGQPQHF
TRBV4-1 | 14 | CASSQVFPRETQYF
TRBV11-2 | 14 | CASSSLAGQETQYF
TRBV5-4 | 14 | CASSLEAGNYGYTF
TRBV6-1 | 12 | CASSAQGQEQYF
TRBV11-1 | 13 | CASSPELVNEQFF
TRBV4-2 | 14 | CASSQAADQETQYF
TRBV7-2 | 17 | CASRDLGSGSSYNEQFF
TRBV7-6 | 11 | CASGDSTVQYF
TRBV7-2 | 16 | CASSAAGGGAMETQYF
TRBV4-3 | 16 | CASSPRTGIRTDTQYF
TRBV5-6 | 14 | CASSLGSGYQPQHF
TRBV4-3 | 19 | CASSQETDSGGAGTGELFF
TRBV4-3 | 16 | CASSQDFAGGNSPLHF
TRBV5-1 | 15 | CASSLDMGTNTEAFF
TRBV29-1 | 14 | CSEIQGAVGDTQYF
TRBV4-3 | 16 | CASSQDGGQGIGKLFF
TRBV4-1 | 14 | CASSQQTSSYEQYF
TRBV9 | 16 | CASSPDRGAGNYEQYF
TRBV4-2 | 16 | CASSLQTGHMNTEAFF
TRBV9 | 15 | CASSVVGGDNSPLHF
TRBV19 | 11 | CASRTGDGYTF
TRBV10-1 | 13 | CASGTGQGNEQYF
TRBV29-1 | 17 | CSVEILESSRRRETQYF
TRBV5-5 | 16 | CASSFLAVGYNSPLHF
TRBV19 | 13 | CASSPTGNTEAFF
TRBV15 | 14 | CATRPWTVEETQYF
TRBV27 | 16 | CASSLIGLGRVNEQYF
TRBV27 | 12 | CASSSQTGGYTF
TRBV7-8 | 16 | CASSLGGYQGGETQYF